The 7 T cell receptor beta chains in this list originate from one sample, sequenced in a study of metastatic and nonmetastatic thyroid tumors. Patients had received no treatment of any kind before thyroid surgery. TCRdb re-clonotyped the PCR reads via MiXCR. Counted here are 25,000 to 30,000 clones, around 24% occurring once; the ten biggest clones make up 6%. Sequences were obtained from blood. The receptors were sampled from a female donor with papillary thyroid cancer or a benign thyroid nodule (not recorded which). Some clones in this sample may be carry-over from other donors' samples.

This clone was seen repeatedly, ten times or more. This sequence joins TRBV10-3 and TRBJ1-5; D gene ambiguous. The CDR3 covers 14 residues. CDR1 ENHRY and CDR2 SYGVKD come from the germline V gene. V lost 3 bases and J lost 7, with 13 bases in between. The DNA for the CDR3 is TGTGCCATCAGTGAAGGGTCACAAGGCCAGCCCCAGCATTTT. Residues: CAISEGSQGQPQHF.

This clone appeared a few times. The J gene is TRBJ1-2, the V gene TRBV11-3; the match to TRBD1 covers 7 bases. The trim removed 2 bases at V and 7 bases at J, leaving 7 bases unmatched. This CDR3 is 14 amino acids long. Per germline, CDR1 SGHNT and CDR2 YENEEA. For the CDR3, the DNA is TGTGCCAGCAGCTTATTCTCAGGGGGTTCTGGCTACACCTTC. Translated, it gives CASSLFSGGSGYTF.

The chain uses TRBV5-1 and TRBJ1-2; D may be TRBD1 (5 bases). The germline V gene encodes CDR1 SGHRS and CDR2 YFSETQ. Trimming removed 0 bases from V and 2 bases from J, with 11 bases in between. This CDR3 region has 15 residues. The CDR3 loop reads CASSLDVGGNYGYTF. In nucleotides, the CDR3 is TGCGCCAGCAGCTTGGACGTGGGGGGAAACTATGGCTACACCTTC.

The V gene is TRBV20-1, the J gene TRBJ1-1; 10 nucleotides agree with TRBD1. CDR3 size: 13 residues. The ends lost 8 bases at V and 5 bases at J; junction bases unmatched: 8. Germline CDR1 reads DFQATT; CDR2 reads SNEGSKA (reference sequence). CDR3 sequence (DNA): TGCAGTACGAGGACAGGGGGGGTTACTGAAGCTTTCTTT. The encoded protein is CSTRTGGVTEAFF.

J is TRBJ2-5 and V is TRBV6-2 or TRBV6-3; possible D gene TRBD1, 5 bases. Germline values: CDR1 MNHEY, CDR2 SVGEGT. V was cut by 7 bases and J by 3 bases, with 12 bases left in between. The CDR3 is 13 amino acids. CDR3 coding DNA: TGTGCCAGCAAAAAACAGGTGGAAGAGACCCAGTACTTC. It specifies CASKKQVEETQYF.

The chain links TRBV6-1 to TRBJ1-6; 7 bases map to TRBD1. This CDR3 has 13 amino acids. Germline values: CDR1 MNHNS, CDR2 SASEGT. With 8 bases clipped from V and 7 bases from J, the junction kept 5 bases outside the gene matches. The CDR3 DNA reads TGTGCCAGCCGACAGGGAGGAAATTCACCCCTCCACTTT. Residues: CASRQGGNSPLHF.

This clone has just a few counts. The J gene is TRBJ2-7, the V gene TRBV12-3 or TRBV12-4; 12 bases match TRBD2. The CDR3 sequence is 13 residues long. V lost 6 bases, J lost 8 bases, and 5 bases stayed unmatched. The CDR3 sequence is CASSTGLAGKQYF. CDR3 coding DNA: TGTGCCAGCAGCACCGGACTAGCGGGGAAGCAGTACTTC.